Below are 14 T cell receptor beta chains sequenced from a single sample in a study of blood T cell repertoires in COVID-19. TCRdb's copy holds only in-frame clones and misses some; the assay was immunoSEQ multiplex PCR. The sample comprises 200,000 to 300,000 clones, 85% to 90% of which are singletons, and roughly 5% rests with the top ten. Sequencing used peripheral blood. The receptors were sampled from an older woman with COVID-19, enrolled during active disease.

V usage is TRBV5-1 and J usage is TRBJ2-2; a possible D gene is TRBD1 (7 bases). This CDR3 region has 15 residues. Trimming took off 4 bases at V and 4 bases at J, with 14 bases between the two ends. CDR1 SGHRS and CDR2 YFSETQ come from the germline V gene. The chain's CDR3 is CASSLGQGGTGELFF. The CDR3 DNA reads as TGCGCCAGCAGCCTAGGCCAGGGGGGCACCGGGGAGCTGTTTTTT.

The rearrangement uses TRBV25-1 and TRBJ2-3; D is perhaps TRBD1 (6 bases). V was pared by 2 bases and J by 6 bases, with 12 bases between. The length of the CDR3 is 14 residues. Germline CDR1 MGHDK, CDR2 SYGVNS. The CDR3 loop is CASSEHRDADTQYF. Here the CDR3 DNA reads TGTGCCAGCAGTGAACACAGGGATGCGGATACGCAGTATTTT.

This clone was recorded many times. The genes are TRBV9 and TRBJ1-1, with D possibly matching TRBD1 (5 bases). Trimming took 0 bases from V and 1 from J, leaving 13 bases between them. This CDR3 has 16 residues. Germline CDR1 and CDR2: SGDLS and YYNGEE. The CDR3 DNA follows: TGTGCCAGCAGCGTAGTGTCAGGGTGGGGGAACACTGAAGCTTTCTTT. Translation: CASSVVSGWGNTEAFF.

Remarks on this clone: At one end the junction does not follow the germline gene, possibly because of a read error. V usage is TRBV6-2 or TRBV6-3 and J usage is TRBJ2-7; possible D gene TRBD2, 6 bases. This CDR3 is 14 amino acids long. The germline gives CDR1 MNHEY, CDR2 SVGEGT. As DNA, the CDR3 is TGTGCCAGCAGTGACTCCGGGACTTTAGGCGAGCAGTACTTC. Encoded protein: CASSDSGTLGEQYF.

This clone was seen once. This sequence joins TRBV4-3 and TRBJ2-1, with a weak D call TRBD2 (6 bases). Germline-derived CDR1 and CDR2 are LGHNA and YSLEER. Trimming cost V 1 base and J 5 bases, with 27 bases left between them. This CDR3 is built from 20 residues. For the CDR3, the DNA is TGCGCCAGCAGCCAAGTTCGCTGGCCGGAGGGGCCTGGAGGACACAATGAGCAGTTCTTC. Translated, it gives CASSQVRWPEGPGGHNEQFF.

Only one count was recorded for this clone. The rearrangement joins TRBV29-1 to TRBJ2-5, with D perhaps TRBD2 (6 bases). Germline V gene data show CDR1 as SQVTM and CDR2 as ANQGSEA. Trimming pared 2 bases from V and 5 bases from J, leaving 12 bases between. The CDR3 has 13 residues. The CDR3 spells CSVELGGGETQYF. CDR3 DNA sequence: TGCAGCGTTGAATTGGGAGGAGGTGAGACCCAGTACTTC.

The chain links TRBV6-1 to TRBJ2-1; 10 bases are a match to TRBD1. This CDR3 has 15 residues. The germline CDR1 and CDR2 sequences are MNHNS and SASEGT. V shed 2 bases and J 7 bases; nucleotides not matched to a gene: 5. CDR3 nucleotide sequence: TGTGCCAGCAGTGAACCGGGACAGGGGCGTAATGAGCAGTTCTTC. Translating it yields CASSEPGQGRNEQFF.

This clone has more than one count but fewer than ten. The genes are TRBV5-4 and TRBJ1-6; 8 positions agree with TRBD1. This CDR3 contains 14 residues. Germline trimming cut 4 bases from V and 6 bases from J; bases unmatched to any gene: 3. Per the germline V gene, CDR1 is SGHNT and CDR2 is YYREEE (reference sequence). In nucleotides, the CDR3 is TGTGCCAGCAGCGGTGACAGGGGTAATTCACCCCTCCACTTT. This encodes CASSGDRGNSPLHF.

The V and J genes are TRBV19 and TRBJ2-5; 11 positions agree with TRBD2. Germline trimming cut 10 bases from V and 4 bases from J; bases unmatched to any gene: 17. CDR1 and CDR2 (germline): LNHDA, SQIVND (reference sequence). CDR3 length: 17 amino acids. CDR3 amino acids: CATAMGVAGGPGETQYF. The CDR3 DNA follows: TGTGCCACCGCGATGGGGGTAGCGGGAGGGCCAGGAGAGACCCAGTACTTC.

The gene calls are TRBV10-3 and TRBJ1-2; no firm D call. Germline V lookup: CDR1 ENHRY, CDR2 SYGVKD. V lost 4 bases to trimming and J lost 0 bases, with 9 bases between them. The CDR3 extends over 14 amino acids. CDR3: CAISAITANYGYTF. The CDR3 coding sequence is TGTGCCATCAGTGCCATCACAGCTAACTATGGCTACACCTTC.

The chain links TRBV19 to TRBJ2-7; 8 bases are shared with TRBD2. J was trimmed by 0 bases and V by 3 bases; bases with no gene match: 16. From germline, CDR1 is LNHDA and CDR2 SQIVND (reference sequence). The CDR3 covers 19 residues. CDR3 nucleotide sequence: TGTGCCAGTAGTATCTTCTCGGGAGGGCCCGGAACCGGCTCCTACGAGCAGTACTTC. Protein sequence: CASSIFSGGPGTGSYEQYF.

The chain couples TRBV5-1 to TRBJ2-1; no reliable D call. The V gene lost 0 bases and the J gene lost 9 bases, with 13 bases spanning the gap. The germline V gene has CDR1 SGHRS and CDR2 YFSETQ. The CDR3 is 14 amino acids. The CDR3 sequence: CASSLASVGGEQFF. DNA for the CDR3: TGCGCCAGCAGCTTGGCATCTGTCGGTGGTGAGCAGTTCTTC.

The V call is TRBV20-1, the J call TRBJ1-5; 9 bases match TRBD1. The J segment lost 3 bases and the V segment lost 3 bases, leaving 6 bases of the junction unmatched. This CDR3 contains 15 residues. CDR1 DFQATT and CDR2 SNEGSKA come from the germline V gene (reference sequence). The CDR3 reads CSASVTGGFNQPQHF. The CDR3 coding sequence is TGCAGTGCTAGTGTGACAGGGGGATTCAATCAGCCCCAGCATTTT.

The V call is TRBV14, the J call TRBJ2-5; 7 bases are a match to TRBD1. The V gene end was trimmed by 2 bases and the J gene end by 2 bases; junction bases not matched to a gene: 5. This CDR3 spans 15 amino acids. Germline V gene data show CDR1 as SGHDN and CDR2 as FVKESK. CDR3 DNA: TGTGCCAGCAGCCAACTCGGCAGGGGGCAAGAGACCCAGTACTTC. Translating gives CASSQLGRGQETQYF.